These 28 T cell receptor beta chains share one sample of origin, sequenced in a study of cytomegalovirus exposure and HLA in healthy donors. This PCR relied on a set of 60 Vbeta primers and 13 Jbeta primers. This table comes from immunoSEQ multiplex PCR, and its TCRdb copy is limited to in-frame clones, with some not included. The data show 170,000 or so clones, over 65% seen once. The sample comprised PBMCs. These receptors all stem from a woman aged 25 to 45 in good health and CMV-seropositive.

The gene calls are TRBV6-6 and TRBJ1-2; no clear D. Germline CDR1 and CDR2: MNHNY and SVGAGI (reference sequence). The CDR3 is made up of 14 amino acids. The germline V and J ends were trimmed by 7 bases and 8 bases, with 20 bases remaining between them. This CDR3 is CASTSLERASGYTF. DNA for the CDR3: TGTGCCAGCACCTCCTTGGAGAGGGCGTCAGGCTACACCTTC.

This chain joins TRBV11-2 and TRBJ1-2; perhaps TRBD1 as D (5 bases). Trimming took 0 bases from V and 8 from J, leaving 19 bases between them. This CDR3 spans 16 amino acids. The germline CDR1 and CDR2 sequences are SGHAT and FQNNGV. CDR3: CASSLDPSQGVGGYTF. The CDR3 region has the DNA TGTGCCAGCAGCTTAGACCCCTCACAAGGGGTAGGCGGCTACACCTTC.

This chain joins TRBV5-1 and TRBJ2-3; D is unclear. This CDR3 region has 13 residues. The germline V gene has CDR1 SGHRS and CDR2 YFSETQ. V was pared by 2 bases and J by 1 base, with 5 bases between. The chain's CDR3 is CASSLEGTDTQYF. In DNA, the CDR3 is TGCGCCAGCAGCTTAGAGGGCACAGATACGCAGTATTTT.

This sequence joins TRBV21-1 and TRBJ2-3; the table's D call of TRBD1 was not tested on the DNA. TRBV21-1 counts as a pseudogene. The CDR3 loop spans 19 amino acids. The CDR3 nucleotides are TGTGCCAGCAGCAAAGCCGACAATAGGGGACAGGGGAGACCAGATACGCAGTATTTT. This translates into CASSKADNRGQGRPDTQYF.

The gene calls are TRBV18 and TRBJ1-5; TRBD1 matches at 9 bases. The CDR3 is 14 amino acids. J gave up 4 bases and V 2 bases, and 0 bases lay outside the gene matches. From germline, CDR1 is KGHSH and CDR2 LQKENI. CDR3 coding DNA: TGTGCCAGCTCACCAGACAGGGGGAATCAGCCCCAGCATTTT. Amino acids: CASSPDRGNQPQHF. Filled out from reference TRBV18 and TRBJ1-5, the complete variable domain reads NAGVMQNPRHLVRRRGQEARLRCSPMKGHSHVYWYRQLPEEGLKFMVYLQKENIIDESGMPKERFSAEFPKEGPSILRIQQVVRGDSAAYFCASSPDRGNQPQHFGDGTRLSIL.

The chain recombines TRBV5-4 with TRBJ2-7, with 13 bases matching TRBD2. Germline assignment: CDR1 SGHNT and CDR2 YYREEE (reference sequence). This CDR3 has 15 amino acids. V was clipped by 5 bases and J by 7 bases; unmatched bases: 9. CDR3 DNA: TGTGCCAGCAGTTATGGGACTAGCGGGAATACAGAGCAGTACTTC. It is translated as CASSYGTSGNTEQYF. The variable domain in full, with the rest retrieved from reference TRBV5-4 and TRBJ2-7, is ETGVTQSPTHLIKTRGQQVTLRCSSQSGHNTVSWYQQALGQGPQFIFQYYREEENGRGNFPPRFSGLQFPNYSSELNVNALELDDSALYLCASSYGTSGNTEQYFGPGTRLTVT.

This chain uses TRBV27 with TRBJ1-1, with D unresolved. CDR1 and CDR2 from the germline V gene are MNHEY and SMNVEV (reference sequence). Trimming removed 1 base from V and 1 base from J, with 10 bases in between. The CDR3 contains 15 residues. The DNA for the CDR3 is TGTGCCAGCAGTTTATTTCCGATCGGGAACACTGAAGCTTTCTTT. This sequence encodes CASSLFPIGNTEAFF.

The rearrangement links TRBV28 to TRBJ1-1; 9 bases align to TRBD1. The junction had 3 bases not matched to a gene; V was cut back by 2 bases and J by 5 bases. In germline, CDR1 is MDHEN, CDR2 SYDVKM. The CDR3 consists of 14 residues. CDR3 nucleotides: TGTGCCAGCAGTTTACCCGACAGGGGGACTGAAGCTTTCTTT. This encodes CASSLPDRGTEAFF.

The chain employs TRBV14 and TRBJ1-3; no definite D call. V was cut by 2 bases and J by 2 bases, with 7 bases left in between. From germline, CDR1 is SGHDN and CDR2 FVKESK. The CDR3 is 14 amino acids. The CDR3: CASSQFSTGNTIYF. The CDR3 DNA follows: TGTGCCAGCAGCCAATTTTCCACTGGAAACACCATATATTTT.

This clone appeared a few times. The V call is TRBV6-5, the J call TRBJ2-4; TRBD1 is a possible D gene (6 bases). CDR1 MNHEY and CDR2 SVGAGI come from the germline V gene. The V end lost 7 bases, the J end lost 9 bases, and 16 bases lay between the germline ends. The CDR3 loop spans 13 amino acids. CDR3 DNA: TGTGCCAGCAAAACCAGGGGATCGGGCATTCAGTACTTC. As protein: CASKTRGSGIQYF.

This clone was seen a few times. The gene calls are TRBV28 and TRBJ1-3; D is possibly TRBD1 (6 bases). Trimming took 3 bases from V and 3 from J, leaving 12 bases between them. From germline, CDR1 is MDHEN and CDR2 SYDVKM. The CDR3 is 15 residues long. In DNA, the CDR3 is TGTGCCAGCAGTTTTCTGGTCAGGGGTGGAAACACCATATATTTT. It translates to CASSFLVRGGNTIYF.

The DNA for the CDR3 is TGTGCCAGCAGCTTAGTAGGTGGGAACCCAGGGTCGGGCTACACCTTC. The encoded protein is CASSLVGGNPGSGYTF. The chain carries TRBV11-3 and TRBJ1-2; possibly TRBD1 for D (5 bases). Germline CDR1 and CDR2: SGHNT and YENEEA. Trimming pared 1 base from V and 8 bases from J, leaving 20 bases between. The CDR3 contains 16 residues.

The chain joins TRBV30 to TRBJ1-2; D is unclear. The CDR3 contains 15 residues. Trimming cost V 0 bases and J 6 bases, with 17 bases left between them. CDR1 and CDR2 (germline): GTSNPN, SVGIG (reference sequence). As DNA, the CDR3 is TGTGCCTGGAGTGTCGATTTCGGGGAGGCAAATGGCTACACCTTC. As protein: CAWSVDFGEANGYTF.

The rearrangement uses TRBV4-2 and TRBJ2-1, with 9 bases that match TRBD1. The V segment lost 0 bases and the J segment 0 bases; nucleotides outside the gene matches: 0. Germline values: CDR1 LGHNA, CDR2 YNFKEQ. The length of the CDR3 is 16 residues. The CDR3 DNA reads as TGTGCCAGCAGCCAAGAGACAGGGGGCTCCTACAATGAGCAGTTCTTC. Translating gives CASSQETGGSYNEQFF.

This clone has just a few counts. The rearrangement uses TRBV14 and TRBJ2-7; TRBD2 matches 11 bases. J gave up 6 bases and V 4 bases, and 5 bases lay outside the gene matches. This CDR3 is built from 14 residues. CDR1 SGHDN and CDR2 FVKESK come from the germline V gene. The CDR3 DNA reads as TGTGCCAGCAGCCTGGGACTAGCGGTTCCCGAGCAGTACTTC. Translated: CASSLGLAVPEQYF.

The V and J genes are TRBV9 and TRBJ1-5; maybe TRBD1 (6 bases). The CDR3 sequence is 14 residues long. V dropped 4 bases and J dropped 3 bases, with 11 bases sitting between them. In germline, CDR1 is SGDLS, CDR2 YYNGEE. CDR3 coding DNA: TGTGCCAGCAGCAACGGACAGATCAATCAGCCCCAGCATTTT. This sequence encodes CASSNGQINQPQHF.

The chain recombines TRBV6-5 with TRBJ2-7; 9 bases agree with TRBD1. Germline CDR1 and CDR2: MNHEY and SVGAGI. The CDR3 extends over 14 amino acids. V lost 6 bases to trimming and J lost 6 bases; unmatched junction nucleotides: 9. CDR3: CASSRDRDLAEQYF. The CDR3 DNA sequence: TGTGCCAGCAGCCGGGACAGGGACTTGGCCGAGCAGTACTTC.

This clone was observed once. The rearrangement joins TRBV5-1 to TRBJ2-7; TRBD2 matches 10 bases. The CDR3 is 15 amino acids. After removal of 1 base from V and 5 bases from J, the junction contained 6 bases not matched to a gene. CDR1 is SGHRS and CDR2 is YFSETQ in the germline V gene. In DNA form, the CDR3 reads TGCGCCAGCAGCTTGTCCCTAGCGGGAGTAAACGAGCAGTACTTC. Its translation: CASSLSLAGVNEQYF.

The chain has TRBV29-1 and TRBJ2-5, with 10 positions matching TRBD2. After removal of 7 bases from V and 6 bases from J, the junction contained 8 bases not matched to a gene. CDR1 is SQVTM, CDR2 ANQGSEA, per germline. CDR3 length equals 13 residues. The DNA for the CDR3 is TGCAGCGCTACCGGGACTAGCGTGAAGACCCAGTACTTC. Translating gives CSATGTSVKTQYF.

For the CDR3, the DNA is TGTGCCAGCAGTGGAATGGGGGGTCAGACCCAGTACTTC. Its translation is CASSGMGGQTQYF. This rearrangement joins TRBV2 to TRBJ2-5, with TRBD2 as a possible D gene (6 bases). The V gene's germline CDR1 is SNHLY and CDR2 FYNNEI. Trimming removed 4 bases at V and 6 bases at J, with 12 bases between. The CDR3 loop spans 13 amino acids. Supplemented by reference TRBV2 and TRBJ2-5, the full variable domain reads EPEVTQTPSHQVTQMGQEVILRCVPISNHLYFYWYRQILGQKVEFLVSFYNNEISEKSEIFDDQFSVERPDGSNFTLKIRSTKLEDSAMYFCASSGMGGQTQYFGPGTRLLVL.

The rearrangement joins TRBV2 to TRBJ2-2; D is perhaps TRBD1 (6 bases). V lost 3 bases, J lost 3 bases, and 11 bases lay in between. Germline V gives CDR1 SNHLY, CDR2 FYNNEI. CDR3 length: 15 amino acids. CDR3 nucleotide sequence: TGTGCCAGCAGTGACGGACAGCTGCACACCGGGGAGCTGTTTTTT. Protein product: CASSDGQLHTGELFF.

The chain joins TRBV10-1 to TRBJ2-5, with TRBD2 matching 7 bases. The CDR3 covers 15 residues. The germline gives CDR1 WNHNN, CDR2 SYGVQD (reference sequence). With V trimmed by 2 bases and J by 2 bases, 5 bases remained unmatched. The CDR3 reads CASSEGLAEQETQYF. The CDR3 DNA follows: TGCGCCAGCAGTGAGGGGCTAGCGGAACAAGAGACCCAGTACTTC.

The DNA of the CDR3 is TGTGCCTCCTCACAGGGGACTGATGGCTACACCTTC. Its protein product is CASSQGTDGYTF. The chain employs TRBV30 and TRBJ1-2; 7 nucleotides align to TRBD1. CDR1 GTSNPN and CDR2 SVGIG come from the germline V gene (reference sequence). The CDR3 extends over 12 amino acids. Trimming removed 7 bases from V and 6 bases from J; junction bases left unmatched: 8.

This clone has a single count. This chain links TRBV7-8 with TRBJ1-2, with D possibly matching TRBD1 (6 bases). There are 15 residues in the CDR3. The V gene's germline CDR1 is SGHVS and CDR2 FQNEAQ. Deletions cut 5 bases from V and 0 bases from J, with 13 bases between. DNA of the CDR3: TGTGCCAGCAGCACACAGGGAACACCTAACTATGGCTACACCTTC. Translation gives CASSTQGTPNYGYTF.

Notes on this clone: Within the sample, other DNA sequences also encode this same CDR3. V is TRBV18 and J is TRBJ2-3; D unresolved. V was shortened by 3 bases and J by 1 base, with 5 bases between the two germline ends. The CDR3 runs 13 residues. Germline V gene lookup returns CDR1 KGHSH and CDR2 LQKENI. CDR3 protein: CASSPQGTDTQYF. The CDR3 DNA is TGTGCCAGCTCACCCCAGGGCACAGATACGCAGTATTTT.

The genes are TRBV29-1 and TRBJ1-1; D uncertain. The CDR3 has 13 residues. Germline CDR1 SQVTM, CDR2 ANQGSEA. With 3 bases removed from V and 1 base from J, the gap between germline ends came to 9 bases. The CDR3 DNA follows: TGCAGCGTTGATAGCCCGGGGAACACTGAAGCTTTCTTT. Translating gives CSVDSPGNTEAFF.

The rearrangement uses TRBV6-6 and TRBJ2-5, with 7 bases identical to TRBD1. The V gene's germline CDR1 is MNHNY and CDR2 SVGAGI (reference sequence). With V trimmed by 6 bases and J by 7 bases, 14 bases remained unmatched. The CDR3 runs 15 residues. The CDR3 region is CASSVGGLGTGTQYF. The CDR3 coding sequence is TGTGCCAGCAGCGTAGGGGGCCTTGGGACGGGGACCCAGTACTTC.

This clone came up once. This sequence joins TRBV30 and TRBJ1-4; TRBD1 matches 7 bases. The germline gives CDR1 GTSNPN, CDR2 SVGIG (reference sequence). The V gene end was trimmed by 2 bases and the J gene end by 6 bases; junction bases not matched to a gene: 12. There are 16 residues in the CDR3. CDR3 in amino acids: CAWSPDRVLPHEKLFF. CDR3 nucleotide sequence: TGTGCCTGGAGTCCCGACAGGGTACTGCCTCATGAAAAACTGTTTTTT. The full variable domain, rest sourced from reference TRBV30 and TRBJ1-4, is SQTIHQWPATLVQPVGSPLSLECTVEGTSNPNLYWYRQAAGRGLQLLFYSVGIGQISSEVPQNLSASRPQDRQFILSSKKLLLSDSGFYLCAWSPDRVLPHEKLFFGSGTQLSVL.